One and the same sample provided the 5 T cell receptor beta chains below, sequenced in a study of T cell clonality in common variable immunodeficiency. Study results and caveats: Fewer deletions and N-nucleotide insertions were reportedly seen in common variable immunodeficiency TCR beta sequences.

Sequenced by immunoSEQ multiplex PCR; TCRdb stores in-frame clones only, minus some. The table lists tens of thousands of clones, with no singletons. Their antigens remain unidentified. Material: peripheral blood mononuclear cells. The receptors here all came from a human donor with common variable immunodeficiency.

Only a few counts were recorded for this clone. The missing CDR3 end, 3 residues past where the read stops, is filled in from the germline J gene. The chain is built from TRBV16 and TRBJ1-1; TRBD1 matches 8 bases. The junction had 3 bases not matched to a gene; V was cut back by 3 bases and J by 0 bases. Germline assignment: CDR1 KGHSY and CDR2 FQNENV. This CDR3 comprises 15 residues. CDR3 DNA (partial): TGTGCCAGCAGCCAGAGACAGGGGATGAACACTGAA. It encodes CASSQRQGMNTE. The complete CDR3 reads CASSQRQGMNTEAFF.

This clone has just a few counts. The DNA ends 3 residues before the CDR3 does, and the rest of the CDR3 is filled in from the germline J gene. In the same sample, other DNA sequences code for this CDR3. The rearrangement links TRBV6-1 to TRBJ1-5, with 9 nucleotides matching TRBD1. The germline V gene encodes CDR1 MNHNS and CDR2 SASEGT. The CDR3 runs 14 residues. V dropped 4 bases and J dropped 4; count of bases not matched to a gene: 2. The CDR3 bases that were read are TGTGCCAGCAGTGCGACAGGGGGAAATCAGCCC. Amino acids: CASSATGGNQP. The CDR3, in full, reads CASSATGGNQPQHF.

This clone was counted only a few times. The read gets to within 3 residues of the CDR3 end, and the germline J gene fills in the rest. The chain recombines TRBV7-8 with TRBJ1-5; a possible D gene is TRBD1 (6 bases). The V and J ends lost 5 bases and 5 bases respectively, with 19 bases between them. This CDR3 is built from 16 residues. Germline loops: CDR1 SGHVS, CDR2 FQNEAQ. The CDR3 DNA, read in part, is TGTGCCAGCAGCGACTTTTACAGGGATTCAGATCAGCCC. Translating it yields CASSDFYRDSDQP. The complete CDR3 sequence is CASSDFYRDSDQPQHF.

This clone has a count of ten or more. CDR3 amino acids: CASSLQNALQVEQYF. The CDR3 DNA, read in part, is TGTGCCAGCAGCTTACAAAACGCCTTACAAGTCGAG. This rearrangement joins TRBV7-9 to TRBJ2-7; D not resolved. The read terminates 3 residues before the CDR3 end, so the remaining end is supplied by the germline J gene. Germline values: CDR1 SEHNR, CDR2 FQNEAQ (reference sequence). Trimming stripped 2 bases from V and 6 bases from J, with 17 bases between. The CDR3 is 15 residues long.

This clone is labeled as medium-sized. The sequenced fragment ends 3 residues before the CDR3 boundary, so the rest is inferred from the germline J gene. The chain joins TRBV20-1 to TRBJ2-7; the D gene is possibly TRBD1 (6 bases). The CDR3 runs to 14 residues. Trimming removed 0 bases from V and 1 base from J, with 10 bases in between. Germline-derived CDR1 and CDR2 are DFQATT and SNEGSKA (reference sequence). CDR3 protein: CSARDMDSSYEQYF. Incomplete CDR3 DNA: TGCAGTGCTAGAGATATGGACAGTTCCTACGAG.